This TCR beta chain was sequenced for a study of blood T cell repertoires in COVID-19. About the study: Spain, Italy and the United States supplied samples that represented acute and convalescent COVID-19. In each case, the material was cDNA or gDNA derived from T cells, B-cell-depleted T cells, or PBMCs.

Original processing methods: By means of reference gene primer amplification, nucleated cell counts were estimated. The repertoire was sequenced with immunoSEQ multiplex PCR; TCRdb's copy has only in-frame clones and lacks some. The V and J calls and clone size come from that table; D and trimming were worked out from the DNA. The table lists about 150,000 clones, 91% of them singletons. CDR1 and CDR2 (germline): SGHVS, FQNEAQ. This CDR3 contains 16 residues. V trimming: 1 base; J trimming: 4 bases; junction bases outside the gene matches: 7. Sequenced material: peripheral blood. The chain has TRBV7-8 and TRBJ1-1; 9 nucleotides match TRBD1. This clonotype was obtained from a man aged 50 or older with acute or convalescent COVID-19. The DNA of the CDR3 is TGTGCCAGCAGCTTAGAATACAGGGGGCCGGGCACTGAAGCTTTCTTT. Protein product: CASSLEYRGPGTEAFF.